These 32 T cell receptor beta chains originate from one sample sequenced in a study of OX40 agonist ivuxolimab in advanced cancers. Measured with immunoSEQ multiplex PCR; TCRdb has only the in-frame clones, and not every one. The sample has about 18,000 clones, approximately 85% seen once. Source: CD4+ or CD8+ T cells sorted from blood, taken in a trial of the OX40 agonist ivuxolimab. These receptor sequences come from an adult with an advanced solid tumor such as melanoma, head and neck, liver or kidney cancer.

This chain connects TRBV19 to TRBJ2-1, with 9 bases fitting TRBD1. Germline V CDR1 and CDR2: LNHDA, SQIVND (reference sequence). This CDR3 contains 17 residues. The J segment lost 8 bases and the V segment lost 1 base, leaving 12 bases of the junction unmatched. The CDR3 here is CASSIGAGTGSYDEQFF. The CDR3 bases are TGTGCCAGTAGTATAGGAGCCGGGACAGGGAGTTACGATGAGCAGTTCTTC.

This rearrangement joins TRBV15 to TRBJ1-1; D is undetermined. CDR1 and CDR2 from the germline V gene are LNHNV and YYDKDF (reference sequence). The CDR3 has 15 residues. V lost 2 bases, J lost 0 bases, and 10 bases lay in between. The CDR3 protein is CATSRSRTMNTEAFF. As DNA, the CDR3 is TGTGCCACCAGCAGATCCCGTACAATGAACACTGAAGCTTTCTTT.

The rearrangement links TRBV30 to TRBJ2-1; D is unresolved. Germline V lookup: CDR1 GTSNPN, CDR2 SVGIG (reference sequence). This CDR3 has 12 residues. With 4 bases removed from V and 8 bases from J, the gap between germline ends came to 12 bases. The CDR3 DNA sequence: TGTGCCTGGATCGACCTTCGAGATGAGCAGTTCTTC. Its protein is CAWIDLRDEQFF.

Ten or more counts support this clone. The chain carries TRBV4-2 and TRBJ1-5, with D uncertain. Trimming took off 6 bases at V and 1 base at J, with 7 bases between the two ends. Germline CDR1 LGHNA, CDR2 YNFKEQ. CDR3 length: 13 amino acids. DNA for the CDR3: TGTGCCAGCAGTGACACCAGCAATCAGCCCCAGCATTTT. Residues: CASSDTSNQPQHF.

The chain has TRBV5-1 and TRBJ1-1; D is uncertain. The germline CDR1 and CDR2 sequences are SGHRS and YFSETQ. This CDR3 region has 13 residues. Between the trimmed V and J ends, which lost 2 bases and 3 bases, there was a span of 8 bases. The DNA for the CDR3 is TGCGCCAGCAGCTTAAGGGCGGACACTGAAGCTTTCTTT. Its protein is CASSLRADTEAFF. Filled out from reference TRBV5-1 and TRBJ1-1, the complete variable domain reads KAGVTQTPRYLIKTRGQQVTLSCSPISGHRSVSWYQQTPGQGLQFLFEYFSETQRNKGNFPGRFSGRQFSNSRSEMNVSTLELGDSALYLCASSLRADTEAFFGQGTRLTVV.

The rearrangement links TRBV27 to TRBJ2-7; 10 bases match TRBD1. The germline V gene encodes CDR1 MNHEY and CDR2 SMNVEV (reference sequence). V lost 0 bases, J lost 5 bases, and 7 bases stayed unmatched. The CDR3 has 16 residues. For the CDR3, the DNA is TGTGCCAGCAGTTTATCCCGGGGGACAGGGGTCCACGAGCAGTACTTC. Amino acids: CASSLSRGTGVHEQYF.

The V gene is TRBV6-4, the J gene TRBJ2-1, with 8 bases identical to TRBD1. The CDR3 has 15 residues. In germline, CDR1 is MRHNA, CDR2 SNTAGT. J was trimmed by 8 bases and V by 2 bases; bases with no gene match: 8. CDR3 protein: CASSDTAGGSDEQFF. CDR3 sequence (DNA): TGTGCCAGCAGTGACACGGCAGGGGGCTCAGATGAGCAGTTCTTC.

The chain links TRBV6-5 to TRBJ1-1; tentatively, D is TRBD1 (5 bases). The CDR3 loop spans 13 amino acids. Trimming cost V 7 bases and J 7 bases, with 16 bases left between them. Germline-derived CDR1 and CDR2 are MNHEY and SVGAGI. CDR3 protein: CASIPGHLDEAFF. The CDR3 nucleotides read TGTGCCAGCATTCCCGGACACTTAGATGAAGCTTTCTTT.

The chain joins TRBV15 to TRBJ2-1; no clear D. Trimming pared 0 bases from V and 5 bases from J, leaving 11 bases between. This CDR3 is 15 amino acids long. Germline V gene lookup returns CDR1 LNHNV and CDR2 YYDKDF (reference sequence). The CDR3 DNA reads TGTGCCACCAGCAGAGAGCATACAGTAAACAATGAGCAGTTCTTC. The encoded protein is CATSREHTVNNEQFF.

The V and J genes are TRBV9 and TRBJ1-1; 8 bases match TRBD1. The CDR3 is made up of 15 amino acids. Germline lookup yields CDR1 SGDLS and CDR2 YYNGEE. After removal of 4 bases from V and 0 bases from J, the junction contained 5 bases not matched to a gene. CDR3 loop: CASSPEQGVNTEAFF. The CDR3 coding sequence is TGTGCCAGCAGCCCTGAACAGGGGGTGAACACTGAAGCTTTCTTT.

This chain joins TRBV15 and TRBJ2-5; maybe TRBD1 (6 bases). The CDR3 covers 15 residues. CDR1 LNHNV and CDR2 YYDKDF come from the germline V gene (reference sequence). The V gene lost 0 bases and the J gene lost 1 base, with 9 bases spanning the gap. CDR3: CATSRDKGVQETQYF. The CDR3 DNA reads TGTGCCACCAGCAGAGATAAGGGGGTCCAAGAGACCCAGTACTTC.

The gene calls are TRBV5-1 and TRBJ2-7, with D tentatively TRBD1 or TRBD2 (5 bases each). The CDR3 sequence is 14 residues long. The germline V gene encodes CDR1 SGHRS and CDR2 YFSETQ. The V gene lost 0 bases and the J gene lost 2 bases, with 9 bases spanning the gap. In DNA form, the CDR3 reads TGCGCCAGCAGCTTGGGGGACGGTACCTACGAGCAGTACTTC. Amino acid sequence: CASSLGDGTYEQYF. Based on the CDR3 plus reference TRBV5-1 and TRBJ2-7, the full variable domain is KAGVTQTPRYLIKTRGQQVTLSCSPISGHRSVSWYQQTPGQGLQFLFEYFSETQRNKGNFPGRFSGRQFSNSRSEMNVSTLELGDSALYLCASSLGDGTYEQYFGPGTRLTVT.

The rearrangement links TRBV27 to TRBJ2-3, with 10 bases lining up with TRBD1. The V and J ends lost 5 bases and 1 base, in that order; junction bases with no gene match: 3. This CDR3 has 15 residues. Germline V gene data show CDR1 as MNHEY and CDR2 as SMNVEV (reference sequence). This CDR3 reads CASSAGTGGTDTQYF. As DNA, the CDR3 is TGTGCCAGCAGTGCCGGGACAGGGGGCACAGATACGCAGTATTTT.

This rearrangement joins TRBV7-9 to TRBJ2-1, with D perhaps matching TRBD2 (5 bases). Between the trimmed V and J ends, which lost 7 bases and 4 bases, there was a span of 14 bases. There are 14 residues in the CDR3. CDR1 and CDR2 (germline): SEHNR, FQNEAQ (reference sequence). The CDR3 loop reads CASTSQRPYNEQFF. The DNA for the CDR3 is TGTGCCAGCACCTCACAGCGGCCTTACAATGAGCAGTTCTTC.

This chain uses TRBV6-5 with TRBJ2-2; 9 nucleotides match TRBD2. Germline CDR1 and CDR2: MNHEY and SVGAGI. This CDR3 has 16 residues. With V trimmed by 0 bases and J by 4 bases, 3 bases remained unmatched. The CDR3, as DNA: TGTGCCAGCAGTTACTCTGTTAGCGGGGGCACCGGGGAGCTGTTTTTT. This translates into CASSYSVSGGTGELFF.

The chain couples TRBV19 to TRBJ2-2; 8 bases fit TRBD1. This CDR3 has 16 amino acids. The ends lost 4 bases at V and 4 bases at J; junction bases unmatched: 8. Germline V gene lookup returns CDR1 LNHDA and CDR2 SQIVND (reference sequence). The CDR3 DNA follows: TGTGCCAGTAGTACCCCCACAGGGGGTAGCACCGGGGAGCTGTTTTTT. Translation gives CASSTPTGGSTGELFF.

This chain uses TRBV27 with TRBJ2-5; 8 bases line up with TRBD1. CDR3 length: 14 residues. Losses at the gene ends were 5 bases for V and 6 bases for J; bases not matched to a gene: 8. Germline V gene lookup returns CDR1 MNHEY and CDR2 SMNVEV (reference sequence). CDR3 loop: CASSTLDRGQTQYF. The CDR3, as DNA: TGTGCCAGCAGTACCCTCGACAGGGGACAGACCCAGTACTTC.

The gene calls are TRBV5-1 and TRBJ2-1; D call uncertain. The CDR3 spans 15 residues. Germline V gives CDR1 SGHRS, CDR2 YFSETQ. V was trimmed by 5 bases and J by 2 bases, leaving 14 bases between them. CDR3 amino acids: CASREKLRPYNEQFF. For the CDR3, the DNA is TGCGCCAGCAGGGAAAAGCTGAGGCCCTACAATGAGCAGTTCTTC.

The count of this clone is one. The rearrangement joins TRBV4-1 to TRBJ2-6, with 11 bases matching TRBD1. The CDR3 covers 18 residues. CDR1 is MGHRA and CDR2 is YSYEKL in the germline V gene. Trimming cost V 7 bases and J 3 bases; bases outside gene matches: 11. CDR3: CASTAPGQGVNGANVLTF. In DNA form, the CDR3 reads TGCGCCAGCACCGCGCCGGGACAGGGGGTAAATGGGGCCAACGTCCTGACTTTC.

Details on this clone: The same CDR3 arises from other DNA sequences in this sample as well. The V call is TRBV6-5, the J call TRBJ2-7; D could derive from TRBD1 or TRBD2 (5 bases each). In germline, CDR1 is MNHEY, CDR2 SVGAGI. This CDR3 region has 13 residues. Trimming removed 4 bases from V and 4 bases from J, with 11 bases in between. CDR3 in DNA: TGTGCCAGCAGTTCCGGGACGGGGTACGAGCAGTACTTC. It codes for CASSSGTGYEQYF.

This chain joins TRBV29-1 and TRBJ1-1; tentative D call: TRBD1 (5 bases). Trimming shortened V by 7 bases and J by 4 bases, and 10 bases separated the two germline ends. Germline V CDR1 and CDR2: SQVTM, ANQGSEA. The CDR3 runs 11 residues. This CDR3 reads CSAQGPTEAFF. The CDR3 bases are TGCAGCGCTCAGGGACCCACTGAAGCTTTCTTT.

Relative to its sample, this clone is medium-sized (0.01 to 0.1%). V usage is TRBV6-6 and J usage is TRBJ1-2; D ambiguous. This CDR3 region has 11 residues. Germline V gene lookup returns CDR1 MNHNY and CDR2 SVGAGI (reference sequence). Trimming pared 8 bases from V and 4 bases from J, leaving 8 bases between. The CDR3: CASGVGYGYTF. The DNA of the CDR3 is TGTGCCAGCGGGGTGGGCTATGGCTACACCTTC.

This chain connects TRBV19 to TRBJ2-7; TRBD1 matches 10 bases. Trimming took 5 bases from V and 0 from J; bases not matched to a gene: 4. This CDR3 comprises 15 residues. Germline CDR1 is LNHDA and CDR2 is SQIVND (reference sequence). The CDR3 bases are TGTGCCAGTAGTTGGGGACAGGGGCCCTCCTACGAGCAGTACTTC. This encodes CASSWGQGPSYEQYF.

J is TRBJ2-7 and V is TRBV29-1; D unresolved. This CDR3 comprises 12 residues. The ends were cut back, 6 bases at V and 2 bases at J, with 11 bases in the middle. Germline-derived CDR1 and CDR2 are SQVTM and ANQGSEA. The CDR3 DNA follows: TGCAGCGTCTTGATAGACCCCTACGAGCAGTACTTC. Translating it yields CSVLIDPYEQYF.

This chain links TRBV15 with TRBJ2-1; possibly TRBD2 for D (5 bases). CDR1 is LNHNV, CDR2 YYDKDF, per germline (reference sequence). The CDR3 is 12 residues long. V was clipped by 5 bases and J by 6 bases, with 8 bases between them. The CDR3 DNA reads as TGTGCCACCAGCCCACTAGGCAATGAGCAGTTCTTC. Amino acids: CATSPLGNEQFF.

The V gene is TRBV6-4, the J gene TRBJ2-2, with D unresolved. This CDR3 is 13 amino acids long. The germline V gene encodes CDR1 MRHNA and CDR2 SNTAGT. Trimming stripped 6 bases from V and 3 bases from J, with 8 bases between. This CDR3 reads CASSLGDTGELFF. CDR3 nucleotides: TGTGCCAGCAGCTTGGGTGACACCGGGGAGCTGTTTTTT.

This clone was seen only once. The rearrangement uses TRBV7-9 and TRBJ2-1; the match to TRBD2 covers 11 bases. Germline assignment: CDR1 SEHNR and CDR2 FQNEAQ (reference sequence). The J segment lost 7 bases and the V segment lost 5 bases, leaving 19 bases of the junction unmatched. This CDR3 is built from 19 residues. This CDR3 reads CASSPDTQLGVAGGNEQFF. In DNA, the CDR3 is TGTGCCAGCAGCCCTGACACGCAGCTGGGAGTAGCGGGGGGGAATGAGCAGTTCTTC.

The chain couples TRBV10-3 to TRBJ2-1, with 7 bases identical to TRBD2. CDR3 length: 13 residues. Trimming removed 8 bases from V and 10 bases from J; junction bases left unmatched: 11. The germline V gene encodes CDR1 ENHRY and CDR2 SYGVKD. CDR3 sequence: CAIEETGGNEQFF. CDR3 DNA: TGTGCCATCGAGGAGACCGGGGGGAACGAGCAGTTCTTC.

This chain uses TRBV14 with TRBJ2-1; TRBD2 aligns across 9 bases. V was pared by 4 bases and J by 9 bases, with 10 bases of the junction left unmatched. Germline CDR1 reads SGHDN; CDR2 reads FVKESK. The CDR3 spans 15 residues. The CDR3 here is CASSPLAGVGGEQFF. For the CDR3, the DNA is TGTGCCAGCAGCCCCTTAGCGGGGGTGGGTGGTGAGCAGTTCTTC.

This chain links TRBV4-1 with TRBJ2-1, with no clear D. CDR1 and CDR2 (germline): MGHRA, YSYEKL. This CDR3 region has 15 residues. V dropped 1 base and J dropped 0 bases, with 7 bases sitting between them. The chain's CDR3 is CASSQAESSYNEQFF. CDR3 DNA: TGCGCCAGCAGCCAAGCCGAGAGCTCCTACAATGAGCAGTTCTTC.

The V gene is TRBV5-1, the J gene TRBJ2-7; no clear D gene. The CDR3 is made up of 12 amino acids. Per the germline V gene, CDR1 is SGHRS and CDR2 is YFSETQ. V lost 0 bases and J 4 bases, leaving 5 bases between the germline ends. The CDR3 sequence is CASSLGGYEQYF. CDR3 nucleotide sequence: TGCGCCAGCAGCTTGGGTGGGTACGAGCAGTACTTC.

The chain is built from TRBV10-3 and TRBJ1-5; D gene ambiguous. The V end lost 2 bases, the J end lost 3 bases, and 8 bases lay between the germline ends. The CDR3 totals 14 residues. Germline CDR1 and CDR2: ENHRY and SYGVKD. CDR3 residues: CAISEGRINQPQHF. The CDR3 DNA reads TGTGCCATCAGTGAGGGTCGGATCAATCAGCCCCAGCATTTT.